This is a list of T cell receptor beta chains from one sample in a study of shared clonotypes between healthy human individuals. The assay was immunoSEQ multiplex PCR, and TCRdb's table has in-frame clones only and misses some. The data show 2 million to 2.5 million clones, roughly 93% seen once. Sequencing was carried out using naive CD4+ T cells from PBMCs. The receptors stem from a man aged 18 to 35 in good health. Some clones in this sample may be carry-over from other donors' samples. Each CDR3 is given with its conserved first and last residue. D genes are given only for firm matches. Size is stated for part of the rows, as once, few or many counts, or as a class when the clone is expanded.

>-|TRBJ2-7|-|TRBV21-1
TGTGCCAGCAGCAAAGACCCAGGGGGCCCCTACGAGCAGTACTTC
CASSKDPGGPYEQYF
>-|TRBJ2-1|-|TRBV20-1
TGCAGTCCTGACAGTTACAATGAGCAGTTCTTC
CSPDSYNEQFF
>TRBD1|TRBJ1-1|-|TRBV5-1
TGCGCCAGCAGTGGACAGGTCATCACTGAAGCTTTCTTT
CASSGQVITEAFF
>-|TRBJ2-5|-|TRBV7-8
TGTGCCAGCAGCTCGCCGCCAGCGGCCCAAGAGACCCAGTACTTC
CASSSPPAAQETQYF
>-|TRBJ1-5|-|TRBV7-9
TGTGCCAGCAGCTTAGCGTTCAGTGAGGGAGGGTTGCAGCCCCAGCATTTT
CASSLAFSEGGLQPQHF
>TRBD2|TRBJ2-1|-|TRBV7-2
TGTGCCAGCAGCCTCCTAGGGACTAGCGGGAGTAGGAATGAGCAGTTCTTC
CASSLLGTSGSRNEQFF
>TRBD2|TRBJ2-7|-|TRBV6-6
TGTGCCTCCTCTCCGACTAGCGGGACCTACGAGCAGTACTTC
CASSPTSGTYEQYF
>TRBD2|TRBJ2-5|-|TRBV7-2
TGTGCCAGCAGTAAAGGGACTAGCGGCGGGGGGGAGACCCAGTACTTC
CASSKGTSGGGETQYF
>-|TRBJ1-5|-|TRBV5-1
TGCGCCAGCAGCTTGGGAGCAGGGGTCAATCAGCCCCAGCATTTT
CASSLGAGVNQPQHF
>TRBD1|TRBJ2-7|-|TRBV5-4
TGTGCCAGCAGCCCCACCCGGGACAGCTCCTCCTACGAGCAGTACTTC
CASSPTRDSSSYEQYF
>-|TRBJ2-5|-|TRBV6-5
TGTGCCAGCAGTTCCTCAGGACTTAGCATGGAGACCCAGTACTTC
CASSSSGLSMETQYF
>-|TRBJ2-7|-|TRBV10-3
TGTGCCATCAGTGAGGGAGGACAAGGCGAGCAGTACTTC
CAISEGGQGEQYF
>TRBD2|TRBJ2-2|-|TRBV5-1
TGCGCCAGCAGCCCGGGGGGGGCAAACACCGGGGAGCTGTTTTTT
CASSPGGANTGELFF
>TRBD2|TRBJ2-5|-|TRBV10-3
TGTGCCATCAGTGCCGGGACTAGCGTTAAAGAGACCCAGTACTTC
CAISAGTSVKETQYF
>-|TRBJ2-7|-|TRBV5-1
TGCGCCAGCAGCCTCGGACTGGAGGACTACGAGCAGTACTTC
CASSLGLEDYEQYF
>TRBD2|TRBJ2-5|-|TRBV2
TGTGCCAGCAGTGAAGCGCCCCTAGCGGGAGCCGAGACCCAGTACTTC
CASSEAPLAGAETQYF
>-|TRBJ1-4|-|TRBV7-3
TGTGCCAGCAGCCAAACCGGGTCTGAAAAACTGTTTTTT
CASSQTGSEKLFF
>TRBD1|TRBJ2-2|-|TRBV19
TGTGCCAGTAGCCCACAGGGGCTAAGCGGGGAGCTGTTTTTT
CASSPQGLSGELFF
>-|TRBJ1-1|few|TRBV7-9
TGTGCCAGCAGCTTGGTGGAGAACACTGAAGCTTTCTTT
CASSLVENTEAFF
>TRBD1|TRBJ1-2|once|TRBV6-1
TGTGCCAGCACCGGGACAGTATATGGCTACACCTTC
CASTGTVYGYTF
>-|TRBJ1-4|-|TRBV28
TGTGCCAGCAGTTCGCCCTGGGTTGTAAATAATGAAAAACTGTTTTTT
CASSSPWVVNNEKLFF
>TRBD2|TRBJ2-1|-|TRBV5-1
TGCGCCAGCAGCCCCCCTGAAGCGGGATCCTACAATGAGCAGTTCTTC
CASSPPEAGSYNEQFF
>-|TRBJ1-2|-|TRBV10-3
TGTGCCATAGGGGATAACTATGGCTACACCTTC
CAIGDNYGYTF
>TRBD1|TRBJ2-7|once|TRBV28
TGTGCCAGCAGTCAATCGGGGACAGTCCATTACGAGCAGTACTTC
CASSQSGTVHYEQYF